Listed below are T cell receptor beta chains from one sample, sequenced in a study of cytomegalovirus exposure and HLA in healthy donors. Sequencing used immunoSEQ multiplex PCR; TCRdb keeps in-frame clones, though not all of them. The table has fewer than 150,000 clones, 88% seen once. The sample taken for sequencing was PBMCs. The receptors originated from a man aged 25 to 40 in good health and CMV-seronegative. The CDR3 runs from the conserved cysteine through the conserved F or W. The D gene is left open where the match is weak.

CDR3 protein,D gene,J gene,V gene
CASSLGADNQPQHF,NA,TRBJ1-5,TRBV5-1
CASSSRLAGETQYF,TRBD2,TRBJ2-5,TRBV28
CASSVWAHPAFYF,NA,TRBJ2-5,TRBV6-1
CASSYSRGYTF,NA,TRBJ1-2,TRBV6-6
CASSSGGRAGTNEQYF,NA,TRBJ2-7,TRBV5-1
CASSISTGYNGELFF,NA,TRBJ2-2,TRBV19
CASSSWRTSAETQYF,TRBD2,TRBJ2-5,TRBV5-4
CASRGVEERTEAFF,NA,TRBJ1-1,TRBV2
CASSTQGGGPYGETQYF,TRBD1,TRBJ2-5,TRBV5-1
CASSSASGRNEQFF,TRBD2,TRBJ2-1,TRBV7-9
CASSQGANLETQYF,TRBD1,TRBJ2-5,TRBV5-1
CASSHGEPYEQYF,NA,TRBJ2-7,TRBV4-1
CASRLSGPTYEQYF,TRBD2,TRBJ2-7,TRBV5-1
CASSQENKGATDTQYF,TRBD1,TRBJ2-3,TRBV4-2
CASSLDKTGGPAYEQYF,TRBD1,TRBJ2-7,TRBV7-9
CASSPSRSVYEAFF,NA,TRBJ1-1,TRBV18
CASSTGGTSLSSYNEQFF,TRBD2,TRBJ2-1,TRBV5-1
CASSLLVSGTYEQYF,NA,TRBJ2-7,TRBV7-9
CASLAVSGELFF,NA,TRBJ2-2,TRBV6-6
CATSREISSNYGYTF,NA,TRBJ1-2,TRBV15
CASSGTVNEKLFF,TRBD1,TRBJ1-4,TRBV30
CASRHQTGNYGYTF,TRBD1,TRBJ1-2,TRBV6-5
CASYTVGKPYEQYF,NA,TRBJ2-7,TRBV5-6
CASSSLDTGNSGNTIYF,NA,TRBJ1-3,TRBV13
CASSAGSGEYNEQFF,TRBD2,TRBJ2-1,TRBV6-4
CSVEASGRGETQYF,TRBD2,TRBJ2-5,TRBV29-1
CASSLAPSRSSGNTIYF,NA,TRBJ1-3,TRBV7-9
CASSIDYRGNYGYTF,TRBD1,TRBJ1-2,TRBV6-1
CASSATGTGLARQYF,NA,TRBJ2-7,TRBV11-2
CASTTVGDEKLFF,NA,TRBJ1-4,TRBV11-2
CASSQILLNSNEQFF,NA,TRBJ2-1,TRBV4-1
CASSWGGSDTQYF,TRBD2,TRBJ2-3,TRBV5-6
CASSPNDRGQGTEAFF,TRBD1,TRBJ1-1,TRBV11-2
CASKGRVNEQFF,NA,TRBJ2-1,TRBV2
CASSQGSYYYEQYF,NA,TRBJ2-7,TRBV14
CASSSQGASYGYTF,TRBD1,TRBJ1-2,TRBV7-3
CASSILDRGETQYF,TRBD1,TRBJ2-5,TRBV5-8
CASSHIGGSNEQYF,TRBD1,TRBJ2-7,TRBV5-1
CATSTRDRGQPQHF,TRBD1,TRBJ1-5,TRBV15
CASSLRVPSSGANVLTF,NA,TRBJ2-6,TRBV14
CASSSTGGKLFF,NA,TRBJ1-4,TRBV19
CASAGQREFNEQFF,TRBD2,TRBJ2-1,TRBV5-1
CACGTDTEAFF,TRBD1,TRBJ1-1,TRBV30
CASRTLAGTVEQFF,NA,TRBJ2-1,TRBV6-1
CASSSGQGQTGELFF,TRBD1,TRBJ2-2,TRBV5-1
CASSRNDQSGSRSYEQYF,TRBD2,TRBJ2-7,TRBV5-1
CASNHRGQTYEQYF,TRBD1,TRBJ2-7,TRBV2
CASSEARAQYF,NA,TRBJ2-5,TRBV2
CASSQEMAGVGYTF,NA,TRBJ1-2,TRBV14
CASSFRSGSSYEQYF,TRBD2,TRBJ2-7,TRBV5-4